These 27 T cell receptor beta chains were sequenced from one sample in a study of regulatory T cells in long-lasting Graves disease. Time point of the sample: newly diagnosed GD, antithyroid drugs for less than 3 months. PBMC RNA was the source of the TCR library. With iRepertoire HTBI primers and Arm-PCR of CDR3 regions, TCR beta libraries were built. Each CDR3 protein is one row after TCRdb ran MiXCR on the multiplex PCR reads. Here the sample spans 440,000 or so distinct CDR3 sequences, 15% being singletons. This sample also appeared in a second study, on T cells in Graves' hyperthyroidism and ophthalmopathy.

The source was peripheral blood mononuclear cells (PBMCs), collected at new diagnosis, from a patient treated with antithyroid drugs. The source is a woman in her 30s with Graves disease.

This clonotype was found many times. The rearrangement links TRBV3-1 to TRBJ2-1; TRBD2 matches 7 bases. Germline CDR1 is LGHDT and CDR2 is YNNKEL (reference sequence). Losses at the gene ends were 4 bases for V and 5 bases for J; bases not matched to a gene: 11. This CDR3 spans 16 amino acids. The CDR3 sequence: CASSPRGSGPHNEQFF. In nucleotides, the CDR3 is TGTGCCAGCAGCCCCCGCGGTAGCGGGCCGCACAATGAGCAGTTCTTC.

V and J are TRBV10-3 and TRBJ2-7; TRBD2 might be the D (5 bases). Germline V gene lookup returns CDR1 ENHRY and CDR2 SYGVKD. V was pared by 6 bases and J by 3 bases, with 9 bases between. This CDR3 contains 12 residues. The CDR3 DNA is TGTGCCATCAGCGTGGGGAGCTACGAGCAGTACTTC. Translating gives CAISVGSYEQYF.

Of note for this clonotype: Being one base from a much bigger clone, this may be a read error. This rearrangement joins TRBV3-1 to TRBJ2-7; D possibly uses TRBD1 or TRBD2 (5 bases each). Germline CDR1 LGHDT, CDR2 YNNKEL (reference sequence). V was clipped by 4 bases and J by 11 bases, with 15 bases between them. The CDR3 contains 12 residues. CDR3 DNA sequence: TGTGCCAGCAGCCGAGGGCCCATGGGGGAGTACTTC. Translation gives CASSRGPMGEYF.

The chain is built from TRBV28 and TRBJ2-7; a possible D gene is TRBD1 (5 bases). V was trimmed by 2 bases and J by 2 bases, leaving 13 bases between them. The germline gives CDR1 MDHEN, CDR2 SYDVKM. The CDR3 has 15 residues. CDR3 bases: TGTGCCAGCAGTTTAATGGCAGGGTTCCCCTACGAGCAGTACTTC. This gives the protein CASSLMAGFPYEQYF.

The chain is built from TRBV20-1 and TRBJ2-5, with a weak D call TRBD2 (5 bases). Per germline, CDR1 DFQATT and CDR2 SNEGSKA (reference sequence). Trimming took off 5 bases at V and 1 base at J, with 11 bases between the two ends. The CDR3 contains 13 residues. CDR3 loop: CSASAGLQETQYF. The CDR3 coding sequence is TGCAGTGCTTCGGCGGGCCTCCAAGAGACCCAGTACTTC.

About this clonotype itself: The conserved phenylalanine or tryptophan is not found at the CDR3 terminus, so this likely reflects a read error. CDR3 in amino acids: CASSHTGELFL. CDR3 nucleotides: TGTGCCAGCAGCCACACCGGGGAGCTGTTTCTT. The V gene is TRBV3-1, the J gene TRBJ2-2; D is ambiguous. Germline V gene data show CDR1 as LGHDT and CDR2 as YNNKEL (reference sequence). V gave up 3 bases and J gave up 4 bases, with 0 bases separating them. This CDR3 contains 11 residues.

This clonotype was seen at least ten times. CDR3 loop: CASSLDLNLYNEQFF. The DNA of the CDR3 is TGTGCCAGCAGCTTAGACCTGAACCTATACAATGAGCAGTTCTTC. The V gene is TRBV11-1, the J gene TRBJ2-1; no reliable D call. The CDR3 is 15 residues long. V was clipped by 1 base and J by 4 bases, with 11 bases between them. Germline assignment: CDR1 SGHAT and CDR2 FQDESV (reference sequence).

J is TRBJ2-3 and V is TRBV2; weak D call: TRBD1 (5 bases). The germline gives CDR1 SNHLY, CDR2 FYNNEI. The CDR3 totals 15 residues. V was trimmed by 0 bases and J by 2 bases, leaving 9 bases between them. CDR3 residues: CASSEAGPHTDTQYF. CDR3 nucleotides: TGTGCCAGCAGTGAAGCGGGGCCTCACACAGATACGCAGTATTTT.

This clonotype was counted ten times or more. The CDR3 DNA reads TGCGCCAGCGGGGACAGGGGGGGGTACGAGCAGTACTTC. Translating gives CASGDRGGYEQYF. The gene calls are TRBV5-1 and TRBJ2-7, with TRBD1 identical over 11 bases. The germline CDR1 and CDR2 sequences are SGHRS and YFSETQ. This CDR3 has 13 amino acids. After removal of 7 bases from V and 4 bases from J, the junction contained 4 bases not matched to a gene.

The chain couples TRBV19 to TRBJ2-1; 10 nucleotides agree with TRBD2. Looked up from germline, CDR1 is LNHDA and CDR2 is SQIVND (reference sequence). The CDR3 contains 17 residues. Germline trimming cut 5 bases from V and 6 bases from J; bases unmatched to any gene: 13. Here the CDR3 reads CASSVWPTGTSVNEQFF. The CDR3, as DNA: TGTGCCAGTAGTGTATGGCCGACCGGGACTAGCGTCAATGAGCAGTTCTTC.

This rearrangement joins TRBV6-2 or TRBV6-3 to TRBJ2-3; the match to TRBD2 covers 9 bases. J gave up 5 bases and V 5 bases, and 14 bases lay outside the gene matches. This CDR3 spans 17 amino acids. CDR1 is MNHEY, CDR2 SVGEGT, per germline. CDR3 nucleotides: TGTGCCAGCAGTGACATTCCGGCTAGCGGGATCCGAGATACGCAGTATTTT. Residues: CASSDIPASGIRDTQYF.

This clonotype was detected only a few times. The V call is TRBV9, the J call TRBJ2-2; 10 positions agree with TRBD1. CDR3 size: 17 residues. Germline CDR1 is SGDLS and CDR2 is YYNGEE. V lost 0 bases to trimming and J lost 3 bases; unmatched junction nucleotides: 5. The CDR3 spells CASSVDVTGGYTGELFF. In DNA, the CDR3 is TGTGCCAGCAGCGTAGACGTGACAGGGGGCTACACCGGGGAGCTGTTTTTT.

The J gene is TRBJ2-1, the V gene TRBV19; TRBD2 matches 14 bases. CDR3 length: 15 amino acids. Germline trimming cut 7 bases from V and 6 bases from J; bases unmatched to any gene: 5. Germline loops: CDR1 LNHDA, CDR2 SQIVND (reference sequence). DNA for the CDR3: TGTGCCAGTACCTCCGGGACTAGCGGGAGCAATGAGCAGTTCTTC. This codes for CASTSGTSGSNEQFF.

The CDR3 nucleotides read TGTGCCAGCTCGGCCCAGACTAGCGGGAGCGTAAACACCGGGGAGCTGTTTTTT. Translated, it gives CASSAQTSGSVNTGELFF. The V gene is TRBV18, the J gene TRBJ2-2, with 12 positions matching TRBD2. CDR3 length: 18 residues. Germline lookup yields CDR1 KGHSH and CDR2 LQKENI. After removal of 6 bases from V and 2 bases from J, the junction contained 10 bases not matched to a gene.

CDR3 amino acids: CASSMHSGLGTDTQYF. The CDR3 nucleotides are TGTGCCAGCAGTATGCATAGCGGCCTGGGCACAGATACGCAGTATTTT. The chain is built from TRBV6-1 and TRBJ2-3; possibly TRBD2 for D (6 bases). CDR3 size: 16 residues. V was pared by 5 bases and J by 1 base, with 16 bases between. Germline loops: CDR1 MNHNS, CDR2 SASEGT.

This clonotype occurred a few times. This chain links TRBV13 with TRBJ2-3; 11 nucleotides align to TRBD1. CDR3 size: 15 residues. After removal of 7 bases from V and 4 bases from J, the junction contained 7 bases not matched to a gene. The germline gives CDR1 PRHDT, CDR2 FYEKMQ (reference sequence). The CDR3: CASNRDRGSADTQYF. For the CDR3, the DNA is TGTGCCAGCAACCGGGACAGGGGGTCCGCAGATACGCAGTATTTT. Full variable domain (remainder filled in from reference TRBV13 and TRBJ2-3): AAGVIQSPRHLIKEKRETATLKCYPIPRHDTVYWYQQGPGQDPQFLISFYEKMQSDKGSIPDRFSAQQFSDYHSELNMSSLELGDSALYFCASNRDRGSADTQYFGPGTRLTVL.

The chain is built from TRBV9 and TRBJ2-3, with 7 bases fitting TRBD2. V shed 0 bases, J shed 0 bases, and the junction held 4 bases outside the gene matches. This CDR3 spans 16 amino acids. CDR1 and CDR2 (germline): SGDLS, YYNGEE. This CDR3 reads CASSVVAGSSTDTQYF. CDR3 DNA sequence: TGTGCCAGCAGCGTAGTAGCGGGCTCTAGCACAGATACGCAGTATTTT. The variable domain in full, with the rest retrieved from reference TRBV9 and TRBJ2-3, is DSGVTQTPKHLITATGQRVTLRCSPRSGDLSVYWYQQSLDQGLQFLIQYYNGEERAKGNILERFSAQQFPDLHSELNLSSLELGDSALYFCASSVVAGSSTDTQYFGPGTRLTVL.

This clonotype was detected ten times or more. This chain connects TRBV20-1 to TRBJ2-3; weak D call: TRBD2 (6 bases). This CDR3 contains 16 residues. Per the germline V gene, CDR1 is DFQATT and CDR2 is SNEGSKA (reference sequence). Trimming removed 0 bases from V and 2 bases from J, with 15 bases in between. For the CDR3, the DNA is TGCAGTGCTAGAGACATGGGGGGAGGTCTCACAGATACGCAGTATTTT. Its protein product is CSARDMGGGLTDTQYF.

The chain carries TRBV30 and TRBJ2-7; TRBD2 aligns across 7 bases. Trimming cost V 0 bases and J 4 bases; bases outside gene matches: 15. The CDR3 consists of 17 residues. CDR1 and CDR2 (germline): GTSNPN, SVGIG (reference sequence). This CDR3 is CAWSVYSSKTSRYEQYF. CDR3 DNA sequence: TGTGCCTGGAGTGTTTATTCTAGTAAGACTAGCAGGTACGAGCAGTACTTC.

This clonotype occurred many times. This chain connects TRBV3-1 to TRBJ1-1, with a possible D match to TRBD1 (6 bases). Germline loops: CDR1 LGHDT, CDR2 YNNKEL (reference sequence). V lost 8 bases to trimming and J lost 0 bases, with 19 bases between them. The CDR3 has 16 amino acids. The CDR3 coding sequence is TGTGCCAGCCATGGGCCCGGAGGGGGGATGAACACTGAAGCTTTCTTT. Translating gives CASHGPGGGMNTEAFF.

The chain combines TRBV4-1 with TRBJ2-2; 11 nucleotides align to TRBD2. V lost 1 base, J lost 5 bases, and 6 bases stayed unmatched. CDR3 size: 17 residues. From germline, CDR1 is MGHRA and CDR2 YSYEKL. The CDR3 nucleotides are TGCGCCAGCAGCCAAGGGGGACTAGCGGAAGTTACCGGGGAGCTGTTTTTT. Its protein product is CASSQGGLAEVTGELFF.

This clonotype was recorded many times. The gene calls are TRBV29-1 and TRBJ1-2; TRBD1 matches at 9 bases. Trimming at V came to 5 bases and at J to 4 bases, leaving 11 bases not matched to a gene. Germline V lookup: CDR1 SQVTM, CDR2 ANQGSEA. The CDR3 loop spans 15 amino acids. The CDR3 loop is CSVYGTGSGSYGYTF. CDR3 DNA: TGCAGCGTTTACGGGACAGGGAGCGGTTCCTATGGCTACACCTTC.

The CDR3, as DNA: TGTGCCAGCAGCGGGAGCGGGAGGGATAATGAGCAGTTCTTC. It encodes CASSGSGRDNEQFF. The V call is TRBV9, the J call TRBJ2-1; the match to TRBD2 covers 10 bases. Trimming at V came to 3 bases and at J to 7 bases, leaving 4 bases not matched to a gene. Germline V gene sequence: CDR1 SGDLS, CDR2 YYNGEE. The CDR3 runs to 14 residues.

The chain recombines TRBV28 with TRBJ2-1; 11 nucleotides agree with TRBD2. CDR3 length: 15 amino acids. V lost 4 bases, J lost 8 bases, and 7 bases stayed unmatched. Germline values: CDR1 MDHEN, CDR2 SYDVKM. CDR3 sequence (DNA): TGTGCCAGCAGTTATGGGACTAGCGGTTCCGATGAGCAGTTCTTC. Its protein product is CASSYGTSGSDEQFF. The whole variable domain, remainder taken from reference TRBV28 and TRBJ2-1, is DVKVTQSSRYLVKRTGEKVFLECVQDMDHENMFWYRQDPGLGLRLIYFSYDVKMKEKGDIPEGYSVSREKKERFSLILESASTNQTSMYLCASSYGTSGSDEQFFGPGTRLTVL.

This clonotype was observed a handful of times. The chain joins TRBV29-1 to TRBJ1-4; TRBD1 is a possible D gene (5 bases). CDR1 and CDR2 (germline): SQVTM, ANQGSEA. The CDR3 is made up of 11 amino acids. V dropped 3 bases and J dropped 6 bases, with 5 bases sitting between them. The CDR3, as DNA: TGCAGCGTTGAGGGGGATGAAAAACTGTTTTTT. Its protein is CSVEGDEKLFF.

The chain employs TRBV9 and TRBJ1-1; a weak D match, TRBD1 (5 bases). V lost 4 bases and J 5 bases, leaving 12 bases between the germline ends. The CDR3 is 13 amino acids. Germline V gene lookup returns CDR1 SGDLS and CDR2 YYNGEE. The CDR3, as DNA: TGTGCCAGCAGCAAGGTAGGGGAAACTGAAGCTTTCTTT. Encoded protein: CASSKVGETEAFF.

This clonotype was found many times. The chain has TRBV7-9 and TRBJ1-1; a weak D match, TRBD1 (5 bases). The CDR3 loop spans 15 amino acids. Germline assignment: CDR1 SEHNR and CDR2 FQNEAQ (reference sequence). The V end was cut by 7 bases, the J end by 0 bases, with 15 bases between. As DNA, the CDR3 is TGTGCCAGCACCCGAGGGACGGCGATGAACACTGAAGCTTTCTTT. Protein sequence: CASTRGTAMNTEAFF. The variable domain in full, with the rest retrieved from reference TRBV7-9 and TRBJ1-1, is DTGVSQNPRHKITKRGQNVTFRCDPISEHNRLYWYRQTLGQGPEFLTYFQNEAQLEKSRLLSDRFSAERPKGSFSTLEIQRTEQGDSAMYLCASTRGTAMNTEAFFGQGTRLTVV.